This is a list of T cell receptor beta chains from one sample in a study of Ad26.COV2.S vaccination and SARS-CoV-2 variants. Produced via immunoSEQ multiplex PCR; TCRdb's table is partial and in-frame only. The repertoire has about 350,000 clones, less than 90% of them found once; the top ten carry about 10%. Sequencing used peripheral blood, obtained in a trial of Ad26.COV2.S vaccine versus placebo. The receptor source for this set is a person aged 18-65 years who received the Ad26.COV2.S COVID-19 vaccine or a placebo. Both conserved end residues are part of each CDR3. A D gene is named only where the DNA matches it firmly. Clone size, where shown, is once, few, many, or a class for clones that have expanded.

abundance | j_gene | d_gene | v_gene | CDR3aa | CDR3nt
few | TRBJ2-2 | TRBD1 | TRBV6-2/TRBV6-3 | CASSSPVGWLGGQVDTGELFF | TGTGCCAGCAGTTCCCCGGTGGGTTGGCTGGGGGGACAGGTGGACACCGGGGAGCTGTTTTTT
- | TRBJ1-3 | - | TRBV4-3 | CASSQDRAEASSGNTIYF | TGCGCCAGCAGCCAAGATCGCGCAGAGGCCAGCTCTGGAAACACCATATATTTT
- | TRBJ2-1 | TRBD2 | TRBV5-6 | CASSLFLAGGPYNEQFF | TGTGCCAGCAGCTTGTTCCTAGCGGGGGGCCCCTACAATGAGCAGTTCTTC
- | TRBJ2-7 | - | TRBV5-4 | CASSRDGDYEQYF | TGTGCCAGCAGTCGGGACGGTGACTACGAGCAGTACTTC
once | TRBJ1-1 | - | TRBV28 | CASSLFMRGGTEAFF | TGTGCCAGCAGTTTATTCATGAGGGGAGGCACTGAAGCTTTCTTT
- | TRBJ1-2 | - | TRBV6-5 | CASKKATGGYTF | TGTGCCAGCAAAAAGGCTACGGGGGGCTACACCTTC
- | TRBJ2-2 | - | TRBV19 | CASTEGQHSGELFF | TGTGCCAGTACTGAAGGGCAGCATTCCGGGGAGCTGTTTTTT
- | TRBJ2-7 | - | TRBV7-8 | CASSPGYIWYEQYF | TGTGCCAGCAGCCCGGGGTACATTTGGTACGAGCAGTACTTC
- | TRBJ1-5 | - | TRBV28 | CASSLIEGNQPQHF | TGTGCCAGCAGTTTAATAGAAGGCAATCAGCCCCAGCATTTT
once | TRBJ1-1 | TRBD1 | TRBV7-9 | CASSPRTGGYDTEAFF | TGTGCCAGCAGCCCAAGGACAGGGGGTTACGACACTGAAGCTTTCTTT
- | TRBJ2-7 | TRBD1 | TRBV3-1/TRBV3-2 | CASSRGTGSNEQYF | TGTGCCAGCAGCCGCGGGACAGGGTCGAACGAGCAGTACTTC
- | TRBJ1-4 | - | TRBV19 | CASSRGQTTNEKLFF | TGTGCCAGTAGTAGAGGACAGACAACTAATGAAAAACTGTTTTTT
few | TRBJ2-7 | - | TRBV28 | CASYRDLNSYEQYF | TGTGCCAGCTATCGGGACTTGAACTCCTACGAGCAGTACTTC
- | TRBJ2-7 | - | TRBV6-4 | CASSVTAGGDYEQYF | TGTGCCAGCAGTGTGACCGCCGGGGGAGACTACGAGCAGTACTTC
- | TRBJ1-1 | - | TRBV5-4 | CASSSSRGGDWLNTEAFF | TGTGCCAGCAGCTCATCCCGGGGGGGCGACTGGTTGAACACTGAAGCTTTCTTT
- | TRBJ1-1 | - | TRBV9 | CASRAGVSNTEAFF | TGTGCCAGCAGGGCAGGGGTCTCAAACACTGAAGCTTTCTTT
- | TRBJ2-3 | - | TRBV5-5 | CASSFTWDATDTQYF | TGTGCCAGCAGCTTTACCTGGGACGCGACAGATACGCAGTATTTT
- | TRBJ2-7 | - | TRBV28 | CAIHSGTTSYEQYF | TGTGCCATCCATAGCGGCACAACTTCCTACGAGCAGTACTTC
- | TRBJ2-5 | - | TRBV27 | CASSLGTRGTQYF | TGTGCCAGCAGTTTAGGGACCAGGGGGACCCAGTACTTC
- | TRBJ2-7 | - | TRBV7-2 | CASSRDLTYEQYF | TGTGCCAGCAGCCGGGACCTGACCTACGAGCAGTACTTC
- | TRBJ2-3 | - | TRBV7-2 | CASSPEPTDTQYF | TGTGCCAGCAGCCCCGAGCCGACAGATACGCAGTATTTT
once | TRBJ2-5 | - | TRBV7-7 | CASSFGWGEETQYF | TGTGCTAGCAGCTTTGGTTGGGGGGAAGAGACCCAGTACTTC
few | TRBJ1-2 | - | TRBV29-1 | CSVEEGSSGYTF | TGCAGCGTTGAAGAGGGTAGTTCTGGCTACACCTTC
- | TRBJ2-1 | TRBD2 | TRBV5-1 | CASSGASGRGEQFF | TGCGCCAGCAGCGGGGCTAGCGGGAGAGGTGAGCAGTTCTTC
- | TRBJ2-1 | - | TRBV12-5 | CASGIEEQFF | TGTGCTAGTGGAATCGAGGAGCAGTTCTTC
- | TRBJ2-1 | TRBD2 | TRBV18 | CASSPGGRSSYNEQFF | TGTGCCAGCTCACCGGGGGGGAGGTCCTCCTACAATGAGCAGTTCTTC
- | TRBJ1-2 | - | TRBV11-2 | CASSAGTGYTF | TGTGCCAGCAGCGCCGGGACTGGCTACACCTTC
- | TRBJ2-7 | - | TRBV7-2 | CASSLDWATYEQYF | TGTGCCAGCAGCTTAGATTGGGCGACCTACGAGCAGTACTTC
- | TRBJ1-1 | - | TRBV5-4 | CASKPGGGMNTEAFF | TGTGCCAGCAAGCCGGGGGGCGGAATGAACACTGAAGCTTTCTTT
- | TRBJ2-7 | - | TRBV9 | CASSPGHNYEQYF | TGTGCCAGCAGCCCGGGACACAACTACGAGCAGTACTTC
- | TRBJ2-2 | TRBD1 | TRBV28 | CASSLQGAGGELFF | TGTGCCAGCAGTCTACAGGGGGCTGGCGGGGAGCTGTTTTTT
once | TRBJ1-3 | - | TRBV7-2 | CASSWRGLISGNTIYF | TGTGCCAGCAGCTGGCGAGGGCTAATCTCTGGAAACACCATATATTTT
- | TRBJ2-2 | - | TRBV7-2 | CASSSHLATGELFF | TGTGCCAGCAGCTCCCATCTTGCCACCGGGGAGCTGTTTTTT
- | TRBJ2-6 | - | TRBV28 | CASMIGGTGANVLTF | TGTGCCAGCATGATTGGGGGGACTGGGGCCAACGTCCTGACTTTC
- | TRBJ2-7 | TRBD1 | TRBV5-8 | CASSYLGQDYEQYF | TGTGCCAGCAGCTACCTAGGACAGGACTACGAGCAGTACTTC
- | TRBJ1-1 | - | TRBV27 | CASSLLQNTEAFF | TGTGCCAGCAGTTTATTACAGAACACTGAAGCTTTCTTT
once | TRBJ2-5 | - | TRBV2 | CASSIQGRQETQYF | TGTGCCAGCAGTATACAGGGCCGTCAAGAGACCCAGTACTTC
- | TRBJ1-2 | - | TRBV19 | CASTVGGGGYGYTF | TGTGCCAGTACCGTGGGCGGCGGAGGCTATGGCTACACCTTC
few | TRBJ2-7 | - | TRBV19 | CASSIMGSHEQYF | TGTGCCAGTAGTATTATGGGATCCCACGAGCAGTACTTC
- | TRBJ1-1 | - | TRBV6-5 | CASSYSNVGTEAFF | TGTGCCAGCAGTTACTCTAATGTAGGAACTGAAGCTTTCTTT
- | TRBJ1-5 | TRBD1 | TRBV18 | CASSPQGAANQPQHF | TGTGCCAGCTCACCACAGGGGGCTGCCAATCAGCCCCAGCATTTT
- | TRBJ1-5 | - | TRBV7-2 | CASSQAGAGNQPQHF | TGTGCCAGCAGCCAGGCGGGGGCAGGCAATCAGCCCCAGCATTTT
- | TRBJ2-1 | TRBD1 | TRBV10-2 | CASSIQGADSYNEQFF | TGCGCCAGCAGTATACAGGGGGCGGACTCCTACAATGAGCAGTTCTTC
- | TRBJ2-6 | TRBD1 | TRBV5-1 | CASSRRQGALSGANVLTF | TGCGCCAGCAGCCGGCGACAGGGGGCGTTGTCTGGGGCCAACGTCCTGACTTTC
- | TRBJ1-5 | TRBD1 | TRBV7-2 | CASSGGQGGNQPQHF | TGTGCCAGCAGCGGGGGTCAGGGGGGCAATCAGCCCCAGCATTTT
- | TRBJ2-7 | - | TRBV6-6 | CASSYSISPTVYEQYF | TGTGCCAGCAGTTACTCGATTTCACCGACAGTTTACGAGCAGTACTTC
- | TRBJ2-5 | - | TRBV6-6 | CASSYSYPEETQYF | TGTGCCAGCAGTTACTCGTATCCAGAAGAGACCCAGTACTTC
- | TRBJ2-1 | - | TRBV10-3 | CAISPDLGADNEQFF | TGTGCCATCAGCCCGGATTTAGGGGCAGACAATGAGCAGTTCTTC
- | TRBJ1-5 | TRBD1 | TRBV2 | CASSGDGQADQPQHF | TGTGCCAGCAGTGGGGACGGACAGGCGGATCAGCCCCAGCATTTT
- | TRBJ2-7 | TRBD2 | TRBV10-3 | CAISEPGEGSSYEQYF | TGTGCCATCAGTGAGCCGGGGGAGGGGTCCTCCTACGAGCAGTACTTC
- | TRBJ2-6 | - | TRBV3-1/TRBV3-2 | CASSPFGGLGVLTF | TGTGCCAGCAGCCCCTTCGGGGGGCTCGGGGTCCTGACTTTC
- | TRBJ2-7 | - | TRBV11-2 | CASSPWDGGTYEQYF | TGTGCCAGCAGCCCCTGGGACGGGGGAACCTACGAGCAGTACTTC
- | TRBJ2-2 | TRBD2 | TRBV30 | CAWSGTSGVTGELFF | TGTGCCTGGAGCGGGACTAGCGGGGTCACCGGGGAGCTGTTTTTT
- | TRBJ2-3 | - | TRBV5-1 | CASSLVTASDTQYF | TGCGCCAGCAGCTTAGTGACAGCATCCGATACGCAGTATTTT